The table lists the clone carrying this TCR beta chain with a few counts. What it recognizes is unknown. V lost 6 bases to trimming and J lost 4 bases; unmatched junction nucleotides: 10. The germline CDR1 and CDR2 sequences are MNHEY and SVGAGI. This CDR3 spans 15 amino acids. Primers used in a second PCR of roughly 6 to 12 cycles were a sample-barcoded 5' primer and a J-beta primer mix. A single record per CDR3 protein comes from TCRdb applying MiXCR to the 5' RACE reads. This table holds around 800,000 distinct CDR3 sequences, around two fifths found once. The data belong to a study of blood T cells in healthy people across ages. Notes on the study in general: The study found more naive CD4+ cells and higher diversity in long-lived than aged donors.

This chain connects TRBV6-5 to TRBJ1-1, with 8 bases that match TRBD1. The sample taken for sequencing was blood. This receptor was taken from a man aged 60 to 69 in good health. CDR3 DNA sequence: TGTGCCAGCAGCGCGCAGGGGGCTGTTGGCACTGAAGCTTTCTTT. It codes for CASSAQGAVGTEAFF.